This T cell receptor beta chain was identified in a study of T cells expressing NK-cell markers (dated by TCRdb to the early 2020s). Study-level background: Three sorted T-cell subsets (CD3+CD56+NKG2C+, CD3+CD56+NKG2C- and CD3+CD56-NKG2C+) from roughly 8 donors had their TCR beta-chain repertoires profiled. Of the eight sequenced donors, seven were found to be HCMV-seropositive and one was found to be HCMV-seronegative. The study sequenced eight donors, all healthy volunteers chosen at random: three men and five women. Sequencing of the libraries produced 2 x 150 bp reads on Illumina HiSeq 2000/2500, MiSeq or NextSeq.

The sequencing machine was an Illumina HiSeq 2000. TCR beta cDNA libraries were prepared using 5'RACE template switching, which introduced a universal primer site and unique molecular identifiers. cDNA synthesis was primed from the TCR beta constant segment and was followed by two successive PCR amplification steps. Regarding the original processing steps: MIGEC was used to demultiplex reads and group reads by UMI, and MiTCR was used to assemble and quantify clonotypes. Only TCR cDNA sequences supported by at least two reads were kept to exclude erroneous sequences. Downstream repertoire analysis used the tcR package, and clonotypes were matched across fractions by CDR3 nucleotide sequence plus V segment. Antigen specificity was annotated against VDJdb with VDJmatch, allowing one amino acid substitution in CDR3. TCRdb reprocessed the reads and lists each CDR3 protein sequence as a single entry, with no DNA. Clone size and V and J calls follow TCRdb, not the original study. This sample's table lists hundreds of thousands of distinct CDR3 sequences. Roughly 3.6% of the sample rests with the top ten.

Here is what the overall study found, with its caveats: It remained unclear whether the expanded NKG2C-expressing T cell clones were specific for HCMV antigens. For roughly six donors, the dominant CD3+CD56+NKG2C+ clonotypes were among the top 10 CD8+ clonotypes and accounted for about 1.0-7.5% of CD8+ T cells. Those dominant clonotypes were again the most abundant among CD3+CD56-NKG2C+ cells in several donors, at about 25-60.1%.

As for this clonotype: It lacks a known antigen.

HCMV-specific IgG was detected in serum with a commercial ELISA kit to determine HCMV serostatus. Ficoll density gradient centrifugation was used to isolate peripheral blood mononuclear cells from blood. The germline V gene encodes CDR1 ENHRY and CDR2 SYGVKD. Taken from cysteine to phenylalanine, the CDR3 has 13 residues. The coding DNA is unavailable. The TCR was taken from a man younger than 35 in good health. Donor details come from another sample of the same person, matched by shared clones. The chain couples TRBV10-3 to TRBJ2-3; TCRdb outputs TRBD1, but without DNA this stays unchecked. Sequenced: blood T cells: a sorted CD56 or NKG2C T cell subset, CD4+ or CD8+ T cells, or bulk PBMC T cells (not recorded which). The CDR3 amino acid sequence is: CAISAGEGDTQYF.